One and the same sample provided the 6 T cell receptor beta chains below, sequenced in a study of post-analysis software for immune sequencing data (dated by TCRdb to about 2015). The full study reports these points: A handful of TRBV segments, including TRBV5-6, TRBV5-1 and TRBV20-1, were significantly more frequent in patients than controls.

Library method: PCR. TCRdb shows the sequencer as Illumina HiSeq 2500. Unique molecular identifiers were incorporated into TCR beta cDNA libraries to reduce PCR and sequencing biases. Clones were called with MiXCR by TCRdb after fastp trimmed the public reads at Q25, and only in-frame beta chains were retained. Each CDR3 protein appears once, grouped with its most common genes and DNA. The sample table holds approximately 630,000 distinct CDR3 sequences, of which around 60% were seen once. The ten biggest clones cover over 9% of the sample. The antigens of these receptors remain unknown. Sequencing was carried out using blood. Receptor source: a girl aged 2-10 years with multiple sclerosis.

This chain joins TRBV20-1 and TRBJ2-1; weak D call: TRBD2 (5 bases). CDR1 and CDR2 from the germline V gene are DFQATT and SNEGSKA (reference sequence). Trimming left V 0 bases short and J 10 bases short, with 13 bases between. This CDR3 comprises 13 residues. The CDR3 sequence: CSARDPSSGEQFF. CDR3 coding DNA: TGCAGTGCTAGAGATCCTAGCTCAGGCGAGCAGTTCTTC.

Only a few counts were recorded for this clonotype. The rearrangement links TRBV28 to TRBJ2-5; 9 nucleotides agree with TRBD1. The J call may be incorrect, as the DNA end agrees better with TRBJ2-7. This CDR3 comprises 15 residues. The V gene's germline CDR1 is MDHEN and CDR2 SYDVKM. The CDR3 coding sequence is TGTGCCAGCTCCCCCCCCGGGACAGGGTACAACGAGCAGTACTTC. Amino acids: CASSPPGTGYNEQYF.

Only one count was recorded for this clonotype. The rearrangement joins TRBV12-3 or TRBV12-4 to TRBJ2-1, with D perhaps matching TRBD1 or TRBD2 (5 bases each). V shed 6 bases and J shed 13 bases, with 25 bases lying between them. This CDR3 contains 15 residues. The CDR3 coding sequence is TGTGCCAGCAGGTCCACGCCGGGACCTACCGCCTTTCAGTTCTTC. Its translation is CASRSTPGPTAFQFF.

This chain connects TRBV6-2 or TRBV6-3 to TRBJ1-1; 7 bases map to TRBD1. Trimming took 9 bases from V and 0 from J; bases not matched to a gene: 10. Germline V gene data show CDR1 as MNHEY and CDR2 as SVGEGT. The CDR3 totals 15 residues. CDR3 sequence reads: CASRVTGAVNTEAFF. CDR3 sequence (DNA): TGTGCCAGTCGAGTTACAGGGGCCGTGAACACTGAAGCTTTCTTT.

The CDR3 DNA reads as TGTGCCAGCAGCCTACAGGGGGACTACGAGCAGTACTTC. Its protein product is CASSLQGDYEQYF. The gene calls are TRBV5-4 and TRBJ2-5, with 8 bases that match TRBD1. The closer fit of TRBJ2-7 to the DNA end suggests the J call may be wrong. The germline V gene has CDR1 SGHNT and CDR2 YYREEE (reference sequence). The CDR3 length is 13 residues.

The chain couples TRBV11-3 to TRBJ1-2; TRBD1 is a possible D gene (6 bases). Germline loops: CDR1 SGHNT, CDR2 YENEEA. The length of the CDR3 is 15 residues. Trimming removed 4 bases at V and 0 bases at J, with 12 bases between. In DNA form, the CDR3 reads TGTGCCAGCAGCTCTGGACAGTCGCCTAACTATGGCTACACCTTC. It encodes CASSSGQSPNYGYTF. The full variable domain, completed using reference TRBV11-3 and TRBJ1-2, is EAGVVQSPRYKIIEKKQPVAFWCNPISGHNTLYWYLQNLGQGPELLIRYENEEAVDDSQLPKDRFSAERLKGVDSTLKIQPAELGDSAVYLCASSSGQSPNYGYTFGSGTRLTVV.